The 7 T cell receptor beta chains given below trace back to one sample, sequenced in a study of shared clonotypes between healthy human individuals. The assay was immunoSEQ multiplex PCR, and TCRdb's table has in-frame clones only and misses some. The sample yields 2.3 million or so clones, more than 85% seen once. Sequencing was carried out using naive CD4+ T cells from PBMCs. Subset indicated: CD45RA+ positively selected. The receptors were gathered from a man between 18 and 35 years old in good health. Some clones in this sample may be carry-over from other donors' samples.

Note on this clone: Distinct nucleotide sequences in the sample also encode this CDR3. This rearrangement joins TRBV28 to TRBJ1-5, with D hard to call. The CDR3 has 15 amino acids. Trimming removed 4 bases at V and 0 bases at J, with 10 bases between. Germline V gives CDR1 MDHEN, CDR2 SYDVKM. The CDR3 DNA follows: TGTGCCAGCAGTTCCGGACCTTATAGCAATCAGCCCCAGCATTTT. It codes for CASSSGPYSNQPQHF.

The CDR3: CASSVDGSHAGELFF. The CDR3 DNA is TGTGCCAGCAGCGTAGACGGGAGCCACGCCGGGGAGCTGTTTTTT. The V call is TRBV9, the J call TRBJ2-2; possible D gene TRBD2, 6 bases. V lost 0 bases to trimming and J lost 6 bases, with 12 bases between them. Germline V gene data show CDR1 as SGDLS and CDR2 as YYNGEE. The CDR3 has 15 residues.

In its sample, this clone was seen once. The chain combines TRBV6-1 with TRBJ2-2, with D perhaps TRBD1 (6 bases). CDR1 is MNHNS, CDR2 SASEGT, per germline. Deletions cut 11 bases from V and 6 bases from J, with 19 bases between. This CDR3 has 14 amino acids. This chain's CDR3 is CALWVGAIAGELFF. For the CDR3, the DNA is TGTGCCCTTTGGGTGGGGGCAATCGCCGGGGAGCTGTTTTTT.

The chain joins TRBV28 to TRBJ1-5; D is undetermined. The germline V gene encodes CDR1 MDHEN and CDR2 SYDVKM. V lost 9 bases to trimming and J lost 7 bases, with 16 bases between them. There are 13 residues in the CDR3. In DNA, the CDR3 is TGTGCCAGTCTCACCCCGGGTGGCCAGCCCCAGCATTTT. Protein sequence: CASLTPGGQPQHF.

The J gene is TRBJ2-7, the V gene TRBV28; no clear D. V gave up 5 bases and J gave up 6 bases, with 8 bases separating them. Germline CDR1 reads MDHEN; CDR2 reads SYDVKM. This CDR3 contains 11 residues. The CDR3 coding sequence is TGTGCCAGCAGTGGCAGGTTCGAGCAGTACTTC. Translation gives CASSGRFEQYF.

The chain links TRBV7-8 to TRBJ2-3; possibly TRBD1 or TRBD2 for D (5 bases each). V was trimmed by 6 bases and J by 2 bases, leaving 18 bases between them. CDR3 size: 16 residues. Germline V gives CDR1 SGHVS, CDR2 FQNEAQ. The CDR3 region is CASRIRAATVTDTQYF. The CDR3 nucleotides read TGTGCCAGCAGGATTAGAGCGGCGACAGTCACAGATACGCAGTATTTT. The whole variable domain, filled in from reference TRBV7-8 and TRBJ2-3, reads GAGVSQSPRYKVAKRGQDVALRCDPISGHVSLFWYQQALGQGPEFLTYFQNEAQLDKSGLPSDRFFAERPEGSVSTLKIQRTQQEDSAVYLCASRIRAATVTDTQYFGPGTRLTVL.

The gene calls are TRBV28 and TRBJ2-3, with D unclear. Germline lookup yields CDR1 MDHEN and CDR2 SYDVKM. The V gene lost 7 bases and the J gene lost 1 base, with 24 bases spanning the gap. The CDR3 totals 18 residues. The CDR3 loop reads CASTPSRGAQIGTDTQYF. The CDR3, as DNA: TGTGCCAGCACTCCCAGCCGTGGCGCGCAGATAGGCACAGATACGCAGTATTTT.